This T cell receptor beta chain stems from a study of blood T cells in healthy people across ages. Primers used in a second PCR of roughly 6 to 12 cycles were a sample-barcoded 5' primer and a J-beta primer mix. MiXCR, applied by TCRdb to the 5' RACE reads, yields one record per CDR3 protein. The table lists more than 900,000 distinct CDR3 sequences, around 27% of them singletons. The CDR3 runs 12 residues. Per germline, CDR1 SQVTM and CDR2 ANQGSEA. Deletions cut 5 bases from V and 7 bases from J, with 14 bases between. This sample was shared with a second study, whose subject was T cells of mothers and their children.

The clonotype comes from a girl aged 2 to 10 in good health. The sequencing sample was made of blood. This chain joins TRBV29-1 and TRBJ1-1, with a possible D match to TRBD1 (5 bases). CDR3 region: CSVSGAQIEAFF. The CDR3 DNA reads TGCAGCGTTTCCGGGGCCCAAATTGAAGCTTTCTTT.